Reported below is one TCR beta chain. Its antigen target is currently unknown. Per-base qualities were not stored, and no clone one base away is much larger. The sample comes from a study (dated by TCRdb to the mid-2010s). Regarding the research as a whole: The study examined whether tumor-infiltrating Tregs in breast cancer are drawn from blood Tregs or arise in situ by conversion from other CD4+ T cell subsets.

Memory CD4+ T cells were isolated as CD4+CD45RO+CD25- cells. Tregs, naive and memory CD4+ T cells from tumor, blood and ipsilateral draining lymph nodes of five breast cancer patients underwent full-length TCR alpha and beta sequencing. Tumor tissue and lymph nodes obtained from ipsilateral axillary dissection were perfused with PBS, minced and then digested with collagenase I and hyaluronidase. FACS confirmed that the sorted cell populations were more than 90% pure. Full-length TCR variable regions were amplified by 5' RACE PCR using constant-region reverse primers, and then by semi-nested PCR using Nested Universal Primer A. The ReliaPrep RNA Cell Miniprep System was used to extract total RNA, which was then reverse transcribed into 5'RACE-ready cDNA with the SMARTer RACE 5'/3' Kit. Full-length TCR alpha and beta libraries were barcoded with multiplex adaptors and sequenced on an Illumina MiSeq. The authors' analysis ran thus. For each of nine subset-tissue groups, sequencing data from the five patients were pooled, and the groups were then compared using unsupervised clustering of TCR gene usage. Repertoire similarity was calculated with the Morisita-Horn index, weighting shared sequences by their contribution to each repertoire. TCRdb ran its own pipeline on the public reads, namely fastp trimming at Q25 and MiXCR clone calling, and kept in-frame beta chains. Every CDR3 protein is listed once, alongside the most common genes and DNA of its rows. These V and J calls derive from TCRdb rather than the authors' analysis. Present in this sample are 45,000 to 70,000 distinct CDR3 sequences, roughly 30% of which were seen just once. Approximately 3% of the sample goes to the ten largest clones.

What the work shows at the level of the full study, not this receptor alone: Rather than covering whole repertoires, validation in the larger cohort was restricted to a single TCR beta V-J rearrangement. Tumor memory CD4+ T cell TCR gene usage clustered with blood and lymph node memory CD4+ cells and lymph node naive CD4+ cells. The greatest overlap of tumor-infiltrating Treg TCR alpha and beta sequences was observed with tumor naive CD4+ T cells, followed by blood naive CD4+ T cells.

The clonotype was recovered from a female donor with breast cancer. Sequenced sample: tumor-infiltrating memory CD4+ T cells sorted from the breast tumor. According to the study, the label for this sample's cell subset or site signals: memory CD4+ T cells, CD4+CD45RO+CD25-.

The nucleotide sequence is TGCAGCGTCTCCCTCCGGACGGTCGGGGAGCTGTTTTTT. This is translated as CSVSLRTVGELFF. The rearrangement joined TRBV29-1 to TRBJ2-2; a confident D gene designation cannot be given. Based on the germline V gene, the CDR1 and CDR2 sequences are SQVTM and ANQGSEA. Trimming costs V 6 bases and J 7 bases, and their ends lie 15 bases apart. The CDR3 starts with the cysteine, ends with the phenylalanine, and has 13 residues. The kept DNA is CDR3 alone, 39 bases in frame from the first base.